This TCR beta chain was retrieved from a study of cytomegalovirus exposure and HLA in healthy donors (dated by TCRdb to about 2017). Background for the entire study: According to an earlier analysis of several hundred of the donors, about 179 million T cells yielded 90 million to 140 million unique TCR beta sequences and about 280 Gb of sequence data. HLA typing included class I and class II loci at four-digit resolution. To predict cytomegalovirus infection status, the study brought together high-throughput TCR immunosequencing, statistical association of individual TCRs with disease status, and machine learning. An early release that covered about 600 HLA-typed donors contained about 300 gigabases of sequencing data and tens of millions of unique TCR sequences. Every discovery cohort repertoire had been produced on one sequencing platform. Across around 400 genotyped donors of the cohort, an average of about 240,000 unique TCR beta nucleotide sequences per donor were sequenced, and 15% to 20% of those sequences were non-productive. In the later analysis, no new phenotypic data were used to find candidate immune exposures; instead, reliance was placed on TCR beta sequences and their occurrence across donors. To study patterns of TCR occurrence, a later analysis re-analyzed previously published TCR beta repertoires from 600 to 750 donors and added high-resolution HLA genotyping. The aim of the study was to test whether cataloging public T cell receptors could identify signatures of past pathogen exposure. Among the roughly 400 genotyped donors, around 81% belonged to the genetic ancestry cluster associated with self-reported Caucasian donors. Donor age, sex, ethnicity and CMV serostatus were compiled alongside the repertoire data. The T cell repertoires of several hundred subjects were profiled by immunosequencing and related to cytomegalovirus serostatus. Roughly 5 DR-DQ haplotypes were treated as single units for association and clustering because of strong linkage in the cohort. The number of donors typed differed by locus, with about 620-630 for A, B, C, DRB1 and DQB1, 522 for DQA1, about 610 for DPA1, and some 440 for DPB1. A later genetic analysis took genome-wide SNP genotypes for about three fifths of the roughly 700 donors and used that subset as a discovery cohort. To decide whether each TCR beta V gene segment behaved as functional or pseudogenic, an earlier analysis of approximately 590 of the donors relied on high-throughput TCR beta sequencing. Besides the first cohort of roughly 640 subjects, a separate validation cohort made up of about 120 different subjects was used. Paper-wide results and their limitations: A later analysis found that most CMV-associated TCR beta chains appeared HLA-restricted, with HLA associations seemingly driven largely by CMV exposure. In a later analysis, several top co-occurrence clusters were reported to appear linked to parvovirus B19, influenza, CMV and Epstein-Barr virus. A cluster of highly shared sequence variants was judged likely to represent a technical artifact of the sequencing pipeline. In an earlier analysis of about 540 of the donors, most TCR beta V segments were observed in productive rearrangements about 90% or about 30% of the time, broadly matching IMGT annotations. Linkage disequilibrium might explain the correlated functional status among segregating V segments, but an unknown experimental factor could not be excluded. In a later analysis, HLA-associated TCR beta chains were found to be more clonally expanded and to have lower generation probabilities than equally common non-associated chains. Some IMGT-functional V segments, including TRBV6-2 and TRBV6-3, could not be told apart with the 87-base-pair reads, so those segments were excluded. Across donors, most TCR sequences were observed very rarely, whereas some public TCRs were present in many individuals. The authors suggested that the approach could potentially be generalized to other disease states and immunological phenotypes. A further reported finding was that TCR beta sequences accurately predicted the HLA-A and HLA-B alleles for most subjects in the first cohort. A later genetic analysis reported fewer N-insertions in productive TCRs among donors in an Asian-associated ancestry cluster than the roughly 690-donor mean. A later analysis found that TCR association rates varied across HLA loci, with DRB1 alleles showing the most associated TCRs and HLA-C alleles the fewest. Assigning TCR associations to individual alleles was difficult when HLA alleles, especially DR and DQ, strongly co-occurred. This cohort had only TCR beta chains sequenced, and the lack of alpha or paired-chain data limited which features could be detected. Roughly uniform sequencing depth across donors was assumed in presence/absence analyses, although this assumption may not hold. In a later genetic analysis, a missense DCLRE1C variant was associated with V-gene and J-gene trimming of TCR beta chains, and the association was replicated in an independent cohort. In vitro tests confirmed that a few of the cytomegalovirus-associated TCR beta chains recognize cytomegalovirus antigens. HLA typing was unavailable for some donors at each locus, so association tests used only the typed subset. In a later analysis, some 18,000 TCR beta sequences were associated with specific HLA alleles at a false discovery rate of 0.05. A total of 150 or so TCR beta chains were listed by the study as associated with cytomegalovirus. Because counts were too low, roughly 18 rarely observed V segments, including chromosome 9 orphons, were left out of the earlier analysis of a few hundred of the donors. The classifier was reported to diagnose cytomegalovirus status with high specificity and sensitivity in both the original cohort and the validation cohort. For the cohort, immune exposure information was limited to CMV serostatus.

The cohort was made up of about 610 healthy bone marrow donors. At the time of sampling, every cohort member was nominally healthy, though immune exposures that went unrecorded were likely present. CMV serostatus was recorded as positive for 250 to 300 and negative for 352 of the 666 cohort members, whereas no CMV serostatus was recorded for the donor in question. Every donor gave a peripheral blood sample, and the peripheral blood mononuclear cells from that sample were used for TCR beta sequencing. Genomic DNA extraction from the blood cell samples was performed with the Qiagen DNeasy Blood Extraction Kit. Notes on this clone: It lacks a known antigen. One base away there is no much larger clone; base qualities are not given.

The library was produced with the immunoSEQ multiplex PCR assay. The multiplex PCR relied on a mix of 60 forward primers for TCR Vbeta segments and 13 reverse primers for TCR Jbeta segments. Amplification of the CDR3 region of rearranged TCR beta genes was performed with a multiplex PCR assay on genomic DNA. Amplified TCR beta libraries were sequenced as 87-base-pair reads on the Illumina HiSeq System. The paper's processing steps were these. A later analysis counted tens of millions of unique TCR beta chains across the 600 to 850 repertoires, and some 12 million of these chains were shared by at least two donors. To remove PCR and sequencing errors, raw reads were error-corrected and collapsed into unique sequences using a nearest-neighbor algorithm that merged closely related sequences. To assign V, D and J gene segments, CDR3 sequences were aligned to IMGT reference sequences. For a sequence to be retained, a match of at least six nucleotides to both a V gene segment and a J gene segment was required. Rearrangements were called productive when the CDR3 lacked stop codons and stayed in frame with V and J; all others were non-productive. CDR3 was defined by IMGT convention, running from the second conserved V-encoded cysteine to the conserved J-encoded phenylalanine. In an earlier analysis of approximately 500 of the donors, sequences lacking an unambiguous match to a single V gene segment were excluded. In an earlier analysis of 450 to 700 of the donors, V segments were called functional above 56.7% productive rearrangements and were called segregating when the between-donor standard deviation exceeded 5%. A statistical classification framework was built for diagnosing cytomegalovirus status from the catalog of TCR beta chain sequences. V and J gene assignment, in a later analysis, came from comparing TCR nucleotide sequences with IMGT/GENE-DB human TR gene sequences. A later analysis assigned CDR3 sequences and most-parsimonious VDJ recombination scenarios with the TCRdist pipeline. In a later analysis, each TCR beta chain was defined by its CDR3 amino acid sequence together with its V-gene family, and reads without a unique V-gene family were excluded. To address suspected cross-contamination and a sequencing artifact, a later analysis removed around 590 highly shared, low-generation-probability nucleotide sequences. A later analysis calculated a clonal expansion index for each public chain from normalized within-repertoire ranks of inferred template counts. In a later analysis, generation probabilities were computed using a VDJ recombination model fitted to out-of-frame rearrangements, and the results were checked against IGoR. In a later analysis, hypergeometric tests were used to score TCR-TCR, TCR-HLA and TCR-CMV co-occurrence, with a repertoire-size bias correction applied to TCR pairs. In a later analysis, false discovery rates were estimated by permuting HLA or CMV assignments 20 times. In a later analysis, co-occurring TCRs were grouped using DBSCAN, and TCRdist sequence similarity was added for clustering within HLA-allele-positive subsets. For co-occurrence clustering, repertoires with fewer than 30,000 or more than 120,000 public chains were excluded, along with a handful of repertoires with anomalous nucleotide sharing. The clones in this table, taken by TCRdb from immuneACCESS, are in-frame only. Not every clone is retained; where verified, under half of the shortfall comes from an unresolved V gene, and the cause of the rest is unknown. That table is the source of V, J and clone size, and D and trimming were worked out from the DNA. Across this sample there are 130,000 to 150,000 clones, with approximately 73% seen only once. Over 13% of the sample is held by the ten biggest clonotypes.

Germline trimming amounts to 6 bases on V and 4 bases on J, with 9 as the count of junction bases outside the gene matches. From cysteine to phenylalanine, the CDR3 is 15 amino acids long. The DNA shown is the 45-base CDR3, in frame from base 1. CDR1 is given as MNHEY and CDR2 as SVGAGI, both from the germline V gene. Input material: PBMCs. The chain is encoded by TRBV6-5 joined to TRBJ1-2; TRBD1 agrees with 9 junctional bases. This TCR was sampled from a human donor in good health. The sequence in DNA is TGTGCCAGCAGCCCTCTACAGGGGGCGGTCTATGGCTACACCTTC. It specifies CASSPLQGAVYGYTF.